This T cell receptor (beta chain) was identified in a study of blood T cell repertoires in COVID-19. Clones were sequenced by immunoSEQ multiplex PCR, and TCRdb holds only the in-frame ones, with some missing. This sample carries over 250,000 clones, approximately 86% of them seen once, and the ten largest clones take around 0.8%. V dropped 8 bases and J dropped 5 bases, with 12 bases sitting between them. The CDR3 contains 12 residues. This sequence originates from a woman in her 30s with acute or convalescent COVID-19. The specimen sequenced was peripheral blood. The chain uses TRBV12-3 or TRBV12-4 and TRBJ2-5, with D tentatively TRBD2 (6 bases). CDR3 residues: CASGRGGETQYF. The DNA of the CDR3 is TGTGCCAGCGGTAGAGGAGGGGAGACCCAGTACTTC.